The source of this T cell receptor (beta chain) is a study of cytomegalovirus exposure and HLA in healthy donors. With regard to this clone: Its antigen is currently unknown.

Points from the study as a whole: Further analysis was carried out later, and it showed several of the most significant clusters appearing linked to common viral pathogens. Highest at DRB1 and lowest at HLA-C, TCR association rates differed among HLA loci in a later analysis.

The PCR ran on 60 Vbeta and 13 Jbeta primers. Some clones are missing from TCRdb's copy, which holds only in-frame ones; the method was immunoSEQ multiplex PCR. The sample records about 160,000 clones, about 75% being singletons. The origin of this receptor is a female donor in good health and CMV-seronegative. Specimen: PBMCs.

This chain's CDR3 is CASSLDGRGPDTQYF. CDR3 in DNA: TGTGCCAGCAGCTTAGATGGCAGGGGCCCAGATACGCAGTATTTT. The rearrangement links TRBV11-2 to TRBJ2-3; D may be TRBD1 (6 bases). This CDR3 is 15 amino acids long. V was trimmed by 0 bases and J by 4 bases, leaving 11 bases between them. Germline CDR1 and CDR2: SGHAT and FQNNGV.